These 13 T cell receptor beta chains came from one sample sequenced in a study of metastatic and nonmetastatic thyroid tumors. TCRdb reprocessed the PCR reads via MiXCR. Of about 35,000 clones listed, 25% to 30% were seen once; the top ten hold 7.8%. All patients were treatment-naive before thyroid surgery. What was sequenced was blood. The source is a female donor with papillary thyroid cancer or a benign thyroid nodule (not recorded which). Some clones in this sample may be carry-over from other donors' samples.

This clone was observed a handful of times. The CDR3 is CASSEIVGGAGKDEQYF. Written as DNA, the CDR3 is TGTGCCAGCAGTGAAATCGTTGGGGGGGCAGGGAAAGACGAGCAGTACTTC. This sequence joins TRBV6-1 and TRBJ2-7; possibly TRBD2 for D (7 bases). This CDR3 has 17 residues. Germline lookup yields CDR1 MNHNS and CDR2 SASEGT. V lost 2 bases and J 5 bases, leaving 22 bases between the germline ends.

Remarks on this clone: A junction boundary mismatches the germline segment, possibly from a read error. V and J are TRBV6-5 and TRBJ2-6; TRBD1 or TRBD2 may be the D gene (5 bases each). Germline CDR1 and CDR2: MNHEY and SVGAGI. The CDR3 runs 16 residues. CDR3 sequence: CASSYSGDAGANFLTF. CDR3 coding DNA: TGTGCCAGCAGTTACTCGGGGGATGCCGGGGCCAACTTCCTGACTTTC.

V usage is TRBV12-3 or TRBV12-4 and J usage is TRBJ1-5; D not certain. CDR3 length: 14 residues. Trimming removed 2 bases at V and 0 bases at J, with 5 bases between. Here the CDR3 reads CASSLRNSNQPQHF. The CDR3 DNA follows: TGTGCCAGCAGTTTAAGGAATAGCAATCAGCCCCAGCATTTT.

This clone was counted at least ten times. The genes are TRBV20-1 and TRBJ1-1; D might be TRBD1 (6 bases). The CDR3 sequence is 13 residues long. The ends were cut back, 2 bases at V and 11 bases at J, with 18 bases in the middle. Germline values: CDR1 DFQATT, CDR2 SNEGSKA (reference sequence). The CDR3 is CSARHRVGEEAFF. The CDR3 DNA is TGCAGTGCTAGACACAGGGTCGGTGAGGAGGCTTTCTTT.

This clone was found many times. The chain joins TRBV6-5 to TRBJ2-7, with D possibly matching TRBD2 (6 bases). Germline assignment: CDR1 MNHEY and CDR2 SVGAGI. V shed 2 bases and J shed 5 bases, with 16 bases lying between them. This CDR3 comprises 15 residues. CDR3 loop: CASSYDGGIVNEQYF. In DNA form, the CDR3 reads TGTGCCAGCAGTTACGATGGCGGGATAGTGAACGAGCAGTACTTC.

This clone has a handful of counts. This chain joins TRBV12-3 or TRBV12-4 and TRBJ2-7; D gene ambiguous. This CDR3 has 14 residues. V was pared by 6 bases and J by 6 bases, with 18 bases between. CDR3 sequence reads: CASRPGPQISEQYF. In nucleotides, the CDR3 is TGTGCCAGCAGACCCGGTCCTCAAATTAGCGAGCAGTACTTC.

This clone was detected a few times. This chain uses TRBV27 with TRBJ2-7; a possible D gene is TRBD2 (6 bases). Germline CDR1 MNHEY, CDR2 SMNVEV (reference sequence). The CDR3 covers 14 residues. Trimming left V 10 bases short and J 2 bases short, with 18 bases between. CDR3 protein: CAISASDVTYEQYF. CDR3 nucleotides: TGTGCCATCAGCGCTAGCGATGTGACCTACGAGCAGTACTTC.

In this sample, this clone turned up a few times. V gene TRBV7-6 combines with J gene TRBJ2-7; no definite D call. Germline CDR1 reads SGHVS; CDR2 reads FNYEAQ. The CDR3 spans 13 residues. With 0 bases removed from V and 6 bases from J, the gap between germline ends came to 9 bases. Here the CDR3 reads CASSLAGWGEQYF. The CDR3 DNA reads TGTGCCAGCAGCTTAGCGGGTTGGGGCGAGCAGTACTTC.

This clone was counted many times. The V gene is TRBV18, the J gene TRBJ2-1; 8 nucleotides agree with TRBD1. The CDR3 has 15 amino acids. CDR1 and CDR2 from the germline V gene are KGHSH and LQKENI. With V trimmed by 6 bases and J by 3 bases, 7 bases remained unmatched. The CDR3 bases are TGTGCCAGCTCGCAACGGACAGGGCGCTACAATGAGCAGTTCTTC. This translates into CASSQRTGRYNEQFF.

This clone has at least ten counts. This sequence joins TRBV7-2 and TRBJ2-7, with TRBD2 identical over 14 bases. The CDR3 runs to 20 residues. Per germline, CDR1 SGHTA and CDR2 FQGNSA. Trimming took 5 bases from V and 2 from J; bases not matched to a gene: 17. CDR3: CASSALERWTSGRTPYEQYF. Here the CDR3 DNA reads TGTGCCAGCAGCGCCCTAGAGCGGTGGACTAGCGGGAGGACTCCCTACGAGCAGTACTTC. The entire variable domain, with the rest obtained from reference TRBV7-2 and TRBJ2-7, is as follows: GAGVSQSPSNKVTEKGKDVELRCDPISGHTALYWYRQSLGQGLEFLIYFQGNSAPDKSGLPSDRFSAERTGGSVSTLTIQRTQQEDSAVYLCASSALERWTSGRTPYEQYFGPGTRLTVT.

This clone was observed many times. The CDR3 DNA is TGTGCCACCAGTGTTGGACAGGGGTTCAATGAGCAGTTCTTC. The encoded protein is CATSVGQGFNEQFF. This chain uses TRBV24-1 with TRBJ2-1; 9 bases are a match to TRBD1. Germline assignment: CDR1 KGHDR and CDR2 SFDVKD. Losses at the gene ends were 5 bases for V and 6 bases for J; bases not matched to a gene: 4. This CDR3 is 14 amino acids long.

This clone is judged medium-sized (0.01 to 0.1%). The J gene is TRBJ2-7, the V gene TRBV6-1; tentatively, D is TRBD2 (5 bases). Germline CDR1 MNHNS, CDR2 SASEGT. Trimming removed 4 bases at V and 2 bases at J, with 9 bases between. CDR3 length: 13 residues. CDR3 residues: CASSGTGTYEQYF. CDR3 in DNA: TGTGCCAGCAGTGGGACCGGGACCTACGAGCAGTACTTC.

The table lists this clone with many counts. The CDR3 nucleotides are TGTGCCAGCACCTCCAGCCCGACAGGATATACCGGGGAGCTGTTTTTT. It yields the protein CASTSSPTGYTGELFF. This chain links TRBV11-1 with TRBJ2-2, with D perhaps TRBD1 (6 bases). V was clipped by 7 bases and J by 5 bases, with 20 bases between them. The germline V gene has CDR1 SGHAT and CDR2 FQDESV (reference sequence). The length of the CDR3 is 16 residues. Based on the CDR3 plus reference TRBV11-1 and TRBJ2-2, the full variable domain is EAEVAQSPRYKITEKSQAVAFWCDPISGHATLYWYRQILGQGPELLVQFQDESVVDDSQLPKDRFSAERLKGVDSTLKIQPAELGDSAMYLCASTSSPTGYTGELFFGEGSRLTVL.